This TCR beta chain was identified during a study of OX40 agonist ivuxolimab in advanced cancers. Peripheral blood came from all dose cohorts at three timepoints. Clones were sequenced by immunoSEQ multiplex PCR, and TCRdb holds only the in-frame ones, with some missing. The table records 41,000 or so clones, around four fifths of them present only once. The CDR3 covers 15 residues. The V segment lost 1 base and the J segment 1 base; nucleotides outside the gene matches: 4. Germline V gene data show CDR1 as KGHSH and CDR2 as LQKENI. The rearrangement joins TRBV18 to TRBJ2-7; 7 bases align to TRBD1. This sequence originates from an adult with an advanced solid tumor such as melanoma, head and neck, liver or kidney cancer. This specimen was CD4+ or CD8+ T cells sorted from blood, taken in a trial of the OX40 agonist ivuxolimab. This CDR3 is CASSPQGAISYEQYF. CDR3 sequence (DNA): TGTGCCAGCTCACCACAGGGGGCGATTTCCTACGAGCAGTACTTC.